One and the same sample provided the 7 T cell receptor beta chains below, sequenced in a study of cytomegalovirus exposure and HLA in healthy donors (TCRdb year 2017). To prepare the library, the immunoSEQ multiplex PCR assay was applied. The multiplex PCR relied on a mix of 60 forward primers for TCR Vbeta segments and 13 reverse primers for TCR Jbeta segments. Imported from immuneACCESS, the table was reduced by TCRdb to in-frame sequences with V and J called. These copies leave out some clones; in studies compared against another copy, an unresolved V gene accounts for under half, and the cause of the remainder is not known. Across this sample there are 150,000 to 200,000 clones, with 77% seen only once. Jointly, the top ten make up about 1.5% of the sample. Sequencing was carried out using PBMCs. These receptors originate from a man in his late teens or twenties in good health and CMV-seronegative.

The rearrangement joins TRBV11-3 to TRBJ2-1; 8 bases line up with TRBD1. Germline values: CDR1 SGHNT, CDR2 YENEEA. With V trimmed by 1 base and J by 7 bases, 6 bases remained unmatched. CDR3 length equals 15 residues. DNA of the CDR3: TGTGCCAGCAGCTTAGCCCAGGGGGCTAGGAATGAGCAGTTCTTC. Its translation: CASSLAQGARNEQFF.

The genes are TRBV5-1 and TRBJ2-2, with D perhaps matching TRBD2 (5 bases). Germline V gene lookup returns CDR1 SGHRS and CDR2 YFSETQ. The V gene lost 10 bases and the J gene lost 2 bases, with 9 bases spanning the gap. This CDR3 comprises 12 residues. The DNA for the CDR3 is TGCGCCGTAACTAGAAACACCGGGGAGCTGTTTTTT. Protein sequence: CAVTRNTGELFF.

The V call is TRBV5-1, the J call TRBJ2-7; 8 positions agree with TRBD1. Germline V gene lookup returns CDR1 SGHRS and CDR2 YFSETQ. Trimming took 4 bases from V and 5 from J; bases not matched to a gene: 5. This CDR3 region has 13 residues. The CDR3 nucleotides read TGCGCCAGCAGCCAGGACAGGGTGGACGAGCAGTACTTC. This gives the protein CASSQDRVDEQYF.

The V gene is TRBV7-9, the J gene TRBJ1-2; TRBD1 might be the D (5 bases). The V end was cut by 1 base, the J end by 7 bases, with 13 bases between. Germline V gene lookup returns CDR1 SEHNR and CDR2 FQNEAQ (reference sequence). The CDR3 contains 14 residues. The CDR3: CASSLDGRAGGYTF. The CDR3 bases are TGTGCCAGCAGCTTAGACGGCAGGGCAGGTGGCTACACCTTC. Supplemented by reference TRBV7-9 and TRBJ1-2, the full variable domain reads DTGVSQNPRHKITKRGQNVTFRCDPISEHNRLYWYRQTLGQGPEFLTYFQNEAQLEKSRLLSDRFSAERPKGSFSTLEIQRTEQGDSAMYLCASSLDGRAGGYTFGSGTRLTVV.

The rearrangement uses TRBV19 and TRBJ2-7; D possibly corresponds to TRBD2 (5 bases). The CDR3 length is 14 residues. V gave up 2 bases and J gave up 6 bases, with 14 bases separating them. In germline, CDR1 is LNHDA, CDR2 SQIVND (reference sequence). This CDR3 is CASSISLNGGEQYF. CDR3 coding DNA: TGTGCCAGTAGTATATCTCTTAACGGAGGCGAGCAGTACTTC.

The chain joins TRBV5-8 to TRBJ2-5, with 10 nucleotides matching TRBD1. The length of the CDR3 is 17 residues. The V gene's germline CDR1 is SGHTS and CDR2 YDEGEE. The J segment lost 5 bases and the V segment lost 0 bases, leaving 10 bases of the junction unmatched. CDR3 nucleotides: TGTGCCAGCAGCTTGGGCACGGGACAGGGGTATTCCGAGACCCAGTACTTC. This gives the protein CASSLGTGQGYSETQYF.

Here the CDR3 DNA reads TGTGCCAGCAGAACAGGGTTGTTTCCGATATCACCCCTCCACTTT. Protein product: CASRTGLFPISPLHF. The chain links TRBV6-5 to TRBJ1-6, with a weak D call TRBD1 (6 bases). The V end was cut by 6 bases, the J end by 10 bases, with 19 bases between. Germline CDR1 and CDR2: MNHEY and SVGAGI. CDR3 size: 15 residues.